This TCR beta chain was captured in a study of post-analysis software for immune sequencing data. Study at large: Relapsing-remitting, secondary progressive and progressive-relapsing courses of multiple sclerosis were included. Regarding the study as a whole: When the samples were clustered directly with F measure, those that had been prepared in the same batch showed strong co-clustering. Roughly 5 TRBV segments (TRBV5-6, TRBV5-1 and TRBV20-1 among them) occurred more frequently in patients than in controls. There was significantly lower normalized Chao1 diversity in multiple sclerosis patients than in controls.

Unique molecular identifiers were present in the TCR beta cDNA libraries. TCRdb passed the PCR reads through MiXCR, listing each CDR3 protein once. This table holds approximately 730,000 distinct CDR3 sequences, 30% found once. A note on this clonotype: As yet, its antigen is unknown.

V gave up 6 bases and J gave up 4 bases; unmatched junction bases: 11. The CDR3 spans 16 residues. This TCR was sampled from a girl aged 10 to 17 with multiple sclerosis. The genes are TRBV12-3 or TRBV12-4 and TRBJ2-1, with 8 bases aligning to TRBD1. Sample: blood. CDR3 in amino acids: CASSQNRGFGYNEQFF. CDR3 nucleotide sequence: TGTGCCAGCAGCCAGAACAGGGGGTTTGGGTACAATGAGCAGTTCTTC.